This TCR beta chain was obtained from a study of tumor-infiltrating lymphocytes in primary liver carcinoma. For blood RNA, unsorted whole blood served as the source, and germline DNA was extracted too. Prior to the surgical procedure, around 4.3 milliliters of peripheral blood were collected. Synthesis of TCR beta cDNA was carried out from 450 to 650 ng total RNA with a constant-region primer. Each TCR beta library was derived from three nested multiplex PCR rounds that employed slightly modified ARM-PCR. Primers for the first two PCR rounds were TRBV1-TRBV30 forward primers and a C-beta reverse primer (around 10 cycles per round). TCRdb independently ran MiXCR on the multiplex PCR reads; one entry per CDR3 protein. The profile shows approximately 330,000 distinct CDR3 sequences, 65% of them singletons. This clonotype was observed a few times. V shed 5 bases and J 3 bases; nucleotides not matched to a gene: 13. Per the germline V gene, CDR1 is SEHNR and CDR2 is FQNEAQ (reference sequence). The length of the CDR3 is 16 residues.

The material sequenced was peripheral blood. This rearrangement joins TRBV7-9 to TRBJ2-7, with TRBD2 matching 7 bases. This clonotype was obtained from a man between 40 and 49 years old with primary liver carcinoma and hepatitis B virus infection. The CDR3, as DNA: TGTGCCAGCAGCCTTGGGTCTAGCGGAGCCGGCTACGAGCAGTACTTC. Amino acid sequence: CASSLGSSGAGYEQYF.